This T cell receptor beta chain was identified in a study of T cells in localized non-small cell lung cancer. CDR3 length: 15 amino acids. Germline loops: CDR1 MGHRA, CDR2 YSYEKL. Trimming removed 7 bases from V and 0 bases from J, with 16 bases in between. Study-wide points: Heterogeneity remains possible, as sequencing covered one tumor region only. A raised T cell density in blood coincided with lengthier overall survival.

Using immunoSEQ multiplex PCR, the repertoire was profiled, and TCRdb retains in-frame clones only, with some absent. The data hold around 41,000 clones, with around nine tenths observed a single time. With regard to this clone: Its antigen is unidentified.

The source of this sequence is a female donor older than 55 with stage I squamous cell lung carcinoma. Sequenced material: peripheral blood, taken before any cancer treatment. V and J are TRBV4-1 and TRBJ2-7, with D possibly matching TRBD2 (6 bases). The CDR3 sequence: CASKEGLAFSYEQYF. The CDR3 coding sequence is TGCGCCAGCAAGGAGGGTTTAGCGTTCTCCTACGAGCAGTACTTC.